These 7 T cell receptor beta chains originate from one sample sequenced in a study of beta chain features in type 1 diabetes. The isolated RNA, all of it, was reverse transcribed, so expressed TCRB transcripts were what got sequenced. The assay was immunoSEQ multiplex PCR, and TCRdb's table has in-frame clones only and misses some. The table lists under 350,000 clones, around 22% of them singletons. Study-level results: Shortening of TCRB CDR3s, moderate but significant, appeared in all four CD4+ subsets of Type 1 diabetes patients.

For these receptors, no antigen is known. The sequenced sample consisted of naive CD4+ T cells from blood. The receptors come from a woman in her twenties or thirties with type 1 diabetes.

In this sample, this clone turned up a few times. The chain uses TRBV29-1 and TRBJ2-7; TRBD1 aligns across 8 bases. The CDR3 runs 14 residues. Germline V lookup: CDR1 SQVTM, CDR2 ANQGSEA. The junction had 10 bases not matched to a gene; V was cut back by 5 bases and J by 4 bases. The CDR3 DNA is TGCAGCGTTCCTCGTGGGACAGGCGAGTACGAGCAGTACTTC. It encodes CSVPRGTGEYEQYF.

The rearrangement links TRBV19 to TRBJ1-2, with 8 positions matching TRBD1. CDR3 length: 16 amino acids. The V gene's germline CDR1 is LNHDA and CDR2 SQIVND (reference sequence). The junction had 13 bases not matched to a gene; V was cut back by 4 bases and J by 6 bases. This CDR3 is CASSNGQGALPDGYTF. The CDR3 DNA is TGTGCCAGTAGTAACGGACAGGGAGCCCTCCCGGATGGCTACACCTTC.

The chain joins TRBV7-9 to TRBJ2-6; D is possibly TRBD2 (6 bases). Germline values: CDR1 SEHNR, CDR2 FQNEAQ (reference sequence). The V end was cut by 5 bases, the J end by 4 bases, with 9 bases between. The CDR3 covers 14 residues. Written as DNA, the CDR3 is TGTGCCAGCAGCCTCCGGGGGGGGGCCAACGTCCTGACTTTC. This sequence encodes CASSLRGGANVLTF.

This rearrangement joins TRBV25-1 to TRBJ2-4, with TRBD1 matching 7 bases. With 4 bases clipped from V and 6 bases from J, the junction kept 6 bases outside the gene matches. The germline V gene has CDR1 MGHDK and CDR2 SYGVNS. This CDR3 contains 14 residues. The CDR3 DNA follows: TGTGCCAGCAGTGGCCTACAGGGGACAAACATTCAGTACTTC. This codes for CASSGLQGTNIQYF.

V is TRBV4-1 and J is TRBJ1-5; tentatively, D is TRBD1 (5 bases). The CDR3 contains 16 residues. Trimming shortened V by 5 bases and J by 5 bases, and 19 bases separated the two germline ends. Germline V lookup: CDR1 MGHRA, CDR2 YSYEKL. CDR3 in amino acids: CASSTYTRDGYQPQHF. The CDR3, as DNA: TGCGCCAGCAGCACATATACGCGGGACGGGTATCAGCCCCAGCATTTT.

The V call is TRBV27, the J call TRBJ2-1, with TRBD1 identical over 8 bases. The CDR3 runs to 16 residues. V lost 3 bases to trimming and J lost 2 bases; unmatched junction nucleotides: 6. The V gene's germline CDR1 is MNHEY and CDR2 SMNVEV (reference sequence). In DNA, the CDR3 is TGTGCCAGCAGTTTTATTGGGGGACAGGCCTACAATGAGCAGTTCTTC. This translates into CASSFIGGQAYNEQFF.

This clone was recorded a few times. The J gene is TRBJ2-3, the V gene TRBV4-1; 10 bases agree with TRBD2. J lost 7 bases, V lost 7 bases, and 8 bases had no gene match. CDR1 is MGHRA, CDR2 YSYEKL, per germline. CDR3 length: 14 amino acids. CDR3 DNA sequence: TGCGCCAGCAAGTCAGCGGGAGGGCCGAATACGCAGTATTTT. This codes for CASKSAGGPNTQYF.